These 22 T cell receptor beta chains came from one sample sequenced in a study of identical twins. One entry per CDR3 protein results from TCRdb running MiXCR on the 5' RACE reads. The table lists roughly 1,500,000 distinct CDR3 sequences, under 35% of them singletons. The sequenced sample consisted of cord blood. These receptor sequences come from a newborn girl in good health.

The chain couples TRBV5-1 to TRBJ2-1; unclear D gene. The end of the DNA is better explained by TRBJ2-7, so the J call may be wrong. The CDR3 has 13 residues. The V gene's germline CDR1 is SGHRS and CDR2 YFSETQ. DNA of the CDR3: TGCGCCAGCAGCTTTCGAGCGAACAATGAGCAGTACTTC. Residues: CASSFRANNEQYF.

This clonotype was seen only a few times. The V gene is TRBV12-3 or TRBV12-4, the J gene TRBJ2-1; 7 bases align to TRBD2. The length of the CDR3 is 14 residues. With 7 bases clipped from V and 4 bases from J, the junction kept 7 bases outside the gene matches. The CDR3 region is CASTLAGRYNEQFF. In DNA form, the CDR3 reads TGTGCCAGCACCTTAGCGGGCCGGTACAATGAGCAGTTCTTC.

V usage is TRBV20-1 and J usage is TRBJ1-5; D ambiguous. The ends were cut back, 3 bases at V and 1 base at J, with 16 bases in the middle. This CDR3 is 16 amino acids long. Germline values: CDR1 DFQATT, CDR2 SNEGSKA (reference sequence). For the CDR3, the DNA is TGCAGTGCTAGGCGATCGAGATCAACAAGCAATCAGCCCCAGCATTTT. This encodes CSARRSRSTSNQPQHF.

The rearrangement links TRBV15 to TRBJ2-2; D unresolved. V was clipped by 0 bases and J by 2 bases, with 7 bases between them. Germline CDR1 LNHNV, CDR2 YYDKDF (reference sequence). The CDR3 loop spans 15 amino acids. The CDR3 DNA reads as TGTGCCACCAGCAGAGAAGCCCAAAACACCGGGGAGCTGTTTTTT. Encoded protein: CATSREAQNTGELFF.

About this clonotype itself: A read error is possible here, since a much larger clone lies one base away. This chain links TRBV28 with TRBJ2-3, with a weak D call TRBD2 (5 bases). With 6 bases removed from V and 6 bases from J, the gap between germline ends came to 13 bases. This CDR3 is built from 13 residues. CDR1 is MDHEN and CDR2 is SYDVKM in the germline V gene. CDR3 region: CASSKNGVDTQYF. The CDR3 region has the DNA TGTGCCAGCAGCAAGAACGGGGTGGATACGCAGTATTTT.

The rearrangement joins TRBV5-1 to TRBJ2-1; TRBD2 matches at 9 bases. There are 15 residues in the CDR3. Germline V gene data show CDR1 as SGHRS and CDR2 as YFSETQ. V lost 4 bases to trimming and J lost 7 bases; unmatched junction nucleotides: 9. The CDR3 protein is CASSLIAGALNEQFF. CDR3 bases: TGCGCCAGCAGCCTCATAGCGGGAGCTTTGAATGAGCAGTTCTTC.

Concerning this clonotype: Possible read error: a much larger clone is one base away. The chain recombines TRBV6-6 with TRBJ2-1, with a weak D call TRBD1 (5 bases). The V end lost 2 bases, the J end lost 12 bases, and 14 bases lay between the germline ends. The germline V gene encodes CDR1 MNHNY and CDR2 SVGAGI (reference sequence). This CDR3 contains 13 residues. The CDR3 sequence: CASSYQLRQTQFF. CDR3 DNA: TGTGCCAGCAGTTACCAGCTCCGACAGACGCAGTTCTTC.

This chain uses TRBV5-1 with TRBJ2-7; 10 bases map to TRBD2. The V gene's germline CDR1 is SGHRS and CDR2 YFSETQ. The V and J ends lost 4 bases and 3 bases, in that order; junction bases with no gene match: 10. There are 16 residues in the CDR3. This chain's CDR3 is CASSPASGRNNYEQYF. Written as DNA, the CDR3 is TGCGCCAGCAGCCCCGCTAGCGGGAGAAACAACTACGAGCAGTACTTC.

Remarks on this clonotype: At one boundary the junction diverges from the germline segment, which might be a read error. The rearrangement joins TRBV15 to TRBJ2-1, with a tentative D call TRBD2 (7 bases). CDR1 is LNHNV, CDR2 YYDKDF, per germline (reference sequence). The CDR3 totals 15 residues. In DNA form, the CDR3 reads TGTGCCACCACGGTAGGGGGAGGGCCCTACAATGAGCAGTTATTC. It encodes CATTVGGGPYNEQLF.

There are a few counts of this clonotype. The rearrangement joins TRBV6-4 to TRBJ2-1, with 10 bases matching TRBD1. CDR1 and CDR2 from the germline V gene are MRHNA and SNTAGT. The V segment lost 0 bases and the J segment 7 bases; nucleotides outside the gene matches: 3. This CDR3 region has 15 residues. For the CDR3, the DNA is TGTGCCAGCAGTGACTCGGGGACAGGGGAGAATGAGCAGTTCTTC. It specifies CASSDSGTGENEQFF.

V and J are TRBV9 and TRBJ1-5, with TRBD1 as a possible D gene (6 bases). This CDR3 has 13 amino acids. From germline, CDR1 is SGDLS and CDR2 YYNGEE. V shed 3 bases and J shed 7 bases, with 11 bases lying between them. The CDR3 coding sequence is TGTGCCAGCAGCGATTCAGGGGACCAGCCCCAGCATTTT. Its protein product is CASSDSGDQPQHF.

This clonotype showed up just a few times. The CDR3 DNA reads TGTGCCAGCAATCGGGGTTCTAATTCACCCCTCCACTTT. Protein: CASNRGSNSPLHF. The genes are TRBV6-5 and TRBJ1-6; no definite D call. The CDR3 length is 13 residues. Germline V CDR1 and CDR2: MNHEY, SVGAGI. The V and J ends lost 7 bases and 6 bases respectively, with 10 bases between them.

This clonotype was seen once. V is TRBV20-1 and J is TRBJ2-1; the D gene is possibly TRBD2 (7 bases). Germline V gene data show CDR1 as DFQATT and CDR2 as SNEGSKA (reference sequence). Trimming stripped 3 bases from V and 6 bases from J, with 15 bases between. The CDR3 consists of 14 residues. CDR3 loop: CSAREGGPGNEQFF. The CDR3 DNA is TGCAGTGCTAGGGAGGGGGGGCCCGGCAATGAGCAGTTCTTC.

This clonotype was picked up a small number of times. This rearrangement joins TRBV4-2 to TRBJ1-2; TRBD1 agrees at 11 bases. V lost 1 base, J lost 0 bases, and 10 bases stayed unmatched. The CDR3 extends over 19 amino acids. Germline V gene data show CDR1 as LGHNA and CDR2 as YNFKEQ. The CDR3 is CASSQGHTGTGGANYGYTF. DNA for the CDR3: TGTGCCAGCAGCCAAGGCCATACCGGGACAGGGGGTGCTAACTATGGCTACACCTTC.

The sample holds many counts of this clonotype. The chain couples TRBV24-1 to TRBJ2-3; D unclear. The CDR3 spans 12 residues. Germline CDR1 KGHDR, CDR2 SFDVKD. V lost 1 base to trimming and J lost 11 bases, with 9 bases between them. CDR3 sequence reads: CATSDFQEKQYF. The DNA for the CDR3 is TGTGCCACCAGTGATTTTCAGGAAAAGCAGTATTTT.

This clonotype has a handful of counts. The gene calls are TRBV7-9 and TRBJ2-5; D is ambiguous. Germline V lookup: CDR1 SEHNR, CDR2 FQNEAQ (reference sequence). The V and J ends lost 2 bases and 2 bases respectively, with 9 bases between them. The CDR3 covers 14 residues. The CDR3 nucleotides are TGTGCCAGCAGCTTACTTGGGGAACAAGAGACCCAGTACTTC. Translation gives CASSLLGEQETQYF.

This clonotype has more than one count but fewer than ten. V and J are TRBV12-3 or TRBV12-4 and TRBJ1-2; 7 positions match TRBD1. The CDR3 covers 14 residues. J lost 2 bases, V lost 6 bases, and 6 bases had no gene match. The CDR3 region is CASSPGQYNYGYTF. In DNA form, the CDR3 reads TGTGCCAGCAGCCCGGGACAGTACAACTATGGCTACACCTTC.

With regard to this clonotype: A read error is possible here, since a much larger clone lies one base away. The J gene is TRBJ2-3, the V gene TRBV12-3 or TRBV12-4; D ambiguous. This CDR3 is built from 14 residues. The ends were cut back, 6 bases at V and 0 bases at J, with 10 bases in the middle. CDR3 residues: CASRPRWSTDTQYF. CDR3 nucleotide sequence: TGTGCCAGCAGACCTAGGTGGAGCACAGATACGCAGTATTTT.

The count of this clonotype is one. DNA for the CDR3: TGTGCCAGCAGCTTCCTACTAGGGGGTCCCACCGGGGAGCTGTTTTTT. Encoded protein: CASSFLLGGPTGELFF. The genes are TRBV7-8 and TRBJ2-2; D perhaps matches TRBD1 (6 bases). Germline values: CDR1 SGHVS, CDR2 FQNEAQ. This CDR3 has 16 residues. V lost 3 bases, J lost 4 bases, and 15 bases lay in between.

The chain joins TRBV25-1 to TRBJ2-7; tentatively, D is TRBD1 or TRBD2 (5 bases each). Trimming stripped 2 bases from V and 0 bases from J, with 8 bases between. This CDR3 has 14 amino acids. Germline V gene data show CDR1 as MGHDK and CDR2 as SYGVNS. The CDR3 sequence is CASSEQGDSYEQYF. DNA of the CDR3: TGTGCCAGCAGTGAACAGGGAGACTCCTACGAGCAGTACTTC.

This clonotype was counted between two and nine times. This rearrangement joins TRBV28 to TRBJ1-1, with 9 nucleotides matching TRBD1. CDR1 is MDHEN and CDR2 is SYDVKM in the germline V gene. The V segment lost 4 bases and the J segment 4 bases; nucleotides outside the gene matches: 4. CDR3 size: 14 residues. The CDR3: CASSYRGRSTEAFF. The CDR3, as DNA: TGTGCCAGCAGTTACAGGGGGCGCAGCACTGAAGCTTTCTTT.

This clonotype was seen a few times. V usage is TRBV20-1 and J usage is TRBJ1-2, with D uncertain. V was cut by 2 bases and J by 4 bases, with 8 bases left in between. The CDR3 is 12 amino acids. Germline CDR1 reads DFQATT; CDR2 reads SNEGSKA (reference sequence). The DNA for the CDR3 is TGCAGTGCTAGACCGGCTTTCTATGGCTACACCTTC. Translated: CSARPAFYGYTF.